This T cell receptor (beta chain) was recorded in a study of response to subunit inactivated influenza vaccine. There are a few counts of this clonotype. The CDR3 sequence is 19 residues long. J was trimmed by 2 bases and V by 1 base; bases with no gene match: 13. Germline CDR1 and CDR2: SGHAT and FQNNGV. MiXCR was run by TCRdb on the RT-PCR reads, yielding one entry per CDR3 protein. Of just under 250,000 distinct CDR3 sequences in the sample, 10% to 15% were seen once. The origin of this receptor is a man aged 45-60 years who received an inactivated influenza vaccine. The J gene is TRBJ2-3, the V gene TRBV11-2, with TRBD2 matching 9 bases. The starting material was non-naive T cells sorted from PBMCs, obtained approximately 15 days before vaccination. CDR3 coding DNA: TGTGCCAGCAGCTTAGTTCGGTTTGCTAGCGGGAATAACACAGATACGCAGTATTTT. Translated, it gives CASSLVRFASGNNTDTQYF.